The 27 T cell receptor beta chains listed next were all sequenced from one sample in a study of Ad26.COV2.S vaccination and SARS-CoV-2 variants. Treatment meaning: some 20 received Ad26.COV2.S at low or high dose, single or two shots; roughly five received placebo; per-sample allocation not given. All samples were drawn on day 63, counting from the first vaccine or placebo injection. Data came from immunoSEQ multiplex PCR; TCRdb stores just in-frame clones and leaves some out. Of around 300,000 clones listed, approximately 86% were seen once; the top ten hold approximately 11%. The sequencing used peripheral blood, collected in a trial of Ad26.COV2.S vaccine versus placebo. These receptors were taken from a person between 18 and 65 years old who received the Ad26.COV2.S COVID-19 vaccine or a placebo.

The rearrangement links TRBV20-1 to TRBJ1-2; D is perhaps TRBD1 (6 bases). Trimming shortened V by 2 bases and J by 5 bases, and 6 bases separated the two germline ends. Germline CDR1 is DFQATT and CDR2 is SNEGSKA (reference sequence). This CDR3 has 11 residues. The CDR3: CSARQGYGYTF. The DNA of the CDR3 is TGCAGTGCTAGACAGGGGTATGGCTACACCTTC.

The chain has TRBV18 and TRBJ1-1; 11 bases match TRBD1. CDR1 and CDR2 (germline): KGHSH, LQKENI. The CDR3 extends over 13 amino acids. The V and J ends lost 6 bases and 7 bases, in that order; junction bases with no gene match: 4. The CDR3 is CASSPGQGGEAFF. The CDR3 DNA sequence: TGTGCCAGCTCCCCGGGACAGGGGGGTGAAGCTTTCTTT.

Only one count was recorded for this clone. The chain carries TRBV6-5 and TRBJ1-4; a weak D match, TRBD1 (6 bases). The germline V and J ends were trimmed by 6 bases and 7 bases, with 12 bases remaining between them. Per the germline V gene, CDR1 is MNHEY and CDR2 is SVGAGI. The CDR3 loop spans 13 amino acids. The CDR3 DNA reads as TGTGCCAGCAGCGAGGGGGTCCCTGAAAAACTGTTTTTT. It translates to CASSEGVPEKLFF.

The rearrangement links TRBV19 to TRBJ1-2, with unresolved D. Germline CDR1 reads LNHDA; CDR2 reads SQIVND (reference sequence). V was cut by 7 bases and J by 3 bases, with 9 bases left in between. The CDR3 consists of 12 residues. The DNA of the CDR3 is TGTGCCAGTAAAACTGGCGACTATGGCTACACCTTC. Translation gives CASKTGDYGYTF.

The table lists this clone with a count of one. The V and J genes are TRBV6-2 or TRBV6-3 and TRBJ2-1; 11 bases match TRBD2. This CDR3 spans 16 amino acids. Per the germline V gene, CDR1 is MNHEY and CDR2 is SVGEGT. The V and J ends lost 2 bases and 5 bases, in that order; junction bases with no gene match: 5. The DNA of the CDR3 is TGTGCCAGCAGTTACCTTAGCGGGGGGGCGGACAATGAGCAGTTCTTC. Its protein is CASSYLSGGADNEQFF.

This clone was seen only a few times. The J gene is TRBJ2-7, the V gene TRBV5-4, with 8 bases aligning to TRBD2. The CDR3 consists of 14 residues. V lost 4 bases, J lost 3 bases, and 6 bases stayed unmatched. CDR1 and CDR2 from the germline V gene are SGHNT and YYREEE (reference sequence). DNA for the CDR3: TGTGCCAGCAGCCGCAATAGCGGGGACTACGAGCAGTACTTC. Encoded protein: CASSRNSGDYEQYF.

The chain employs TRBV9 and TRBJ2-3; D unresolved. The CDR3 loop spans 11 amino acids. V was shortened by 0 bases and J by 8 bases, with 4 bases between the two germline ends. CDR1 is SGDLS and CDR2 is YYNGEE in the germline V gene. The CDR3 loop is CASSVDGTQYF. CDR3 coding DNA: TGTGCCAGCAGCGTAGACGGTACGCAGTATTTT.

The chain is built from TRBV29-1 and TRBJ2-5; D gene ambiguous. Trimming took 2 bases from V and 5 from J, leaving 3 bases between them. Germline CDR1 is SQVTM and CDR2 is ANQGSEA. This CDR3 has 10 residues. DNA of the CDR3: TGCAGCGTTGAATGGGAGACCCAGTACTTC. Amino acids: CSVEWETQYF.

The rearrangement uses TRBV3-1 (or the pseudogene TRBV3-2) and TRBJ1-1; no clear D gene. Trimming cost V 1 base and J 7 bases, with 7 bases left between them. CDR1 is LGHDT and CDR2 is YNNKEL in the germline V gene (reference sequence). This CDR3 contains 12 residues. Here the CDR3 DNA reads TGTGCCAGCAGCCAAGGTTTCCGTGAAGCTTTCTTT. This encodes CASSQGFREAFF.

This chain joins TRBV4-1 and TRBJ1-1; D may be TRBD1 (6 bases). Trimming took off 0 bases at V and 1 base at J, with 9 bases between the two ends. The CDR3 totals 15 residues. Germline values: CDR1 MGHRA, CDR2 YSYEKL. CDR3 in amino acids: CASSQEGAQNTEAFF. CDR3 sequence (DNA): TGCGCCAGCAGCCAAGAGGGGGCCCAGAACACTGAAGCTTTCTTT.

The V call is TRBV19, the J call TRBJ1-5; 10 bases line up with TRBD1. With 7 bases clipped from V and 7 bases from J, the junction kept 7 bases outside the gene matches. The CDR3 is made up of 14 amino acids. Germline assignment: CDR1 LNHDA and CDR2 SQIVND (reference sequence). CDR3 sequence: CASNRDRGSQPQHF. The CDR3, as DNA: TGTGCCAGTAATCGGGACAGGGGTTCCCAGCCCCAGCATTTT.

This chain connects TRBV7-8 to TRBJ2-2, with TRBD2 matching 7 bases. The V segment lost 0 bases and the J segment 0 bases; nucleotides outside the gene matches: 4. Germline CDR1 and CDR2: SGHVS and FQNEAQ. CDR3 length: 17 amino acids. Written as DNA, the CDR3 is TGTGCCAGCAGCTTAGCTGCGGGGGAGCCGAACACCGGGGAGCTGTTTTTT. Translated: CASSLAAGEPNTGELFF.

The chain is built from TRBV19 and TRBJ1-2, with D possibly TRBD1 on 5 matching bases. The CDR3 contains 14 residues. Germline values: CDR1 LNHDA, CDR2 SQIVND (reference sequence). V was trimmed by 5 bases and J by 4 bases, leaving 14 bases between them. The CDR3 here is CASSVTRAPYGYTF. CDR3 nucleotide sequence: TGTGCCAGTAGTGTAACCAGGGCCCCCTATGGCTACACCTTC.

The rearrangement links TRBV5-1 to TRBJ2-2; D unresolved. The CDR3 is made up of 13 amino acids. The V and J ends lost 0 bases and 4 bases respectively, with 4 bases between them. Germline CDR1 SGHRS, CDR2 YFSETQ. CDR3 loop: CASSLDLTGELFF. Here the CDR3 DNA reads TGCGCCAGCAGCTTGGACCTCACCGGGGAGCTGTTTTTT.

The chain joins TRBV7-2 to TRBJ2-7; D possibly corresponds to TRBD1 (7 bases). The CDR3 extends over 15 amino acids. The germline CDR1 and CDR2 sequences are SGHTA and FQGNSA. The ends were cut back, 3 bases at V and 2 bases at J, with 14 bases in the middle. CDR3 sequence: CASSLRGGGPYEQYF. The CDR3 DNA is TGTGCCAGCAGCTTGCGTGGAGGGGGCCCCTACGAGCAGTACTTC.

The sample holds one count of this clone. The chain combines TRBV4-1 with TRBJ2-7, with D maybe TRBD2 (5 bases). The CDR3 runs to 15 residues. Germline V gives CDR1 MGHRA, CDR2 YSYEKL. V shed 0 bases and J shed 0 bases, with 9 bases lying between them. The DNA for the CDR3 is TGCGCCAGCAGCCAAGAGCGGAGGAGCTCCTACGAGCAGTACTTC. It yields the protein CASSQERRSSYEQYF.

The rearrangement joins TRBV7-2 to TRBJ2-3; 9 bases agree with TRBD1. This CDR3 comprises 15 residues. The V gene end was trimmed by 4 bases and the J gene end by 4 bases; junction bases not matched to a gene: 6. CDR1 SGHTA and CDR2 FQGNSA come from the germline V gene. In DNA form, the CDR3 reads TGTGCCAGCAGCTGGGGGACAGGGAGCCCAGATACGCAGTATTTT. It is translated as CASSWGTGSPDTQYF.

The chain links TRBV10-3 to TRBJ1-1; possible D gene TRBD1, 5 bases. The CDR3 runs 12 residues. CDR1 ENHRY and CDR2 SYGVKD come from the germline V gene. Trimming stripped 8 bases from V and 5 bases from J, with 12 bases between. CDR3 bases: TGTGCCATCCGGGCGGGGGTAACTGAAGCTTTCTTT. It yields the protein CAIRAGVTEAFF.

The V call is TRBV20-1, the J call TRBJ1-2; no clear D. CDR3 length: 10 amino acids. Germline V CDR1 and CDR2: DFQATT, SNEGSKA (reference sequence). The V and J ends lost 6 bases and 6 bases respectively, with 8 bases between them. This CDR3 is CSAEGDGYTF. Here the CDR3 DNA reads TGCAGTGCCGAGGGTGATGGCTACACCTTC.

This clone was recorded at least ten times. The chain couples TRBV10-3 to TRBJ1-2; D is undetermined. The germline CDR1 and CDR2 sequences are ENHRY and SYGVKD. The V gene lost 2 bases and the J gene lost 5 bases, with 6 bases spanning the gap. The CDR3 spans 12 residues. This CDR3 reads CAISEAEYGYTF. CDR3 DNA: TGTGCCATCAGTGAGGCAGAGTATGGCTACACCTTC.

This sequence joins TRBV9 and TRBJ1-2, with 8 bases identical to TRBD1. This CDR3 is 13 amino acids long. J was trimmed by 8 bases and V by 4 bases; bases with no gene match: 7. CDR1 and CDR2 (germline): SGDLS, YYNGEE. CDR3 sequence (DNA): TGTGCCAGCAGCCCCCGGACAGGGTTCGGCTACACCTTC. Translated, it gives CASSPRTGFGYTF.

V gene TRBV7-9 combines with J gene TRBJ2-3; D is ambiguous. V was pared by 3 bases and J by 7 bases, with 11 bases between. Germline V gives CDR1 SEHNR, CDR2 FQNEAQ (reference sequence). This CDR3 is 13 amino acids long. The CDR3 DNA reads TGTGCCAGCAGCTTCGGTGATGTAAATACGCAGTATTTT. Translating it yields CASSFGDVNTQYF.

The sample holds a few counts of this clone. The chain is built from TRBV6-6 and TRBJ2-5; TRBD2 matches 14 bases. V dropped 7 bases and J dropped 5; count of bases not matched to a gene: 9. Germline assignment: CDR1 MNHNY and CDR2 SVGAGI (reference sequence). This CDR3 is 16 amino acids long. The CDR3 reads CASTSRTSGGSETQYF. Written as DNA, the CDR3 is TGTGCCAGCACCTCGAGGACTAGCGGGGGGTCGGAGACCCAGTACTTC.

V and J are TRBV5-1 and TRBJ1-1, with a possible D match to TRBD1 (6 bases). CDR1 and CDR2 (germline): SGHRS, YFSETQ. Trimming removed 0 bases from V and 4 bases from J, with 13 bases in between. This CDR3 is built from 15 residues. CDR3 sequence: CASSLDGGRGTEAFF. The CDR3 DNA sequence: TGCGCCAGCAGCTTGGATGGGGGCAGGGGCACTGAAGCTTTCTTT.

The chain is built from TRBV19 and TRBJ2-1, with a possible D match to TRBD2 (5 bases). Germline CDR1 and CDR2: LNHDA and SQIVND (reference sequence). This CDR3 is 16 amino acids long. V lost 7 bases to trimming and J lost 1 base, with 17 bases between them. CDR3 DNA sequence: TGTGCCAGTAACTCTAGAGGCGGGCCATCCTACAATGAGCAGTTCTTC. Encoded protein: CASNSRGGPSYNEQFF.

This clone has just one count. This sequence joins TRBV3-1 (or the pseudogene TRBV3-2) and TRBJ2-7; 8 bases map to TRBD2. Per germline, CDR1 LGHDT and CDR2 YNNKEL (reference sequence). V lost 2 bases to trimming and J lost 4 bases; unmatched junction nucleotides: 10. CDR3 length equals 16 residues. CDR3 protein: CASSQYVCGRFYEQYF. For the CDR3, the DNA is TGTGCCAGCAGCCAATATGTTTGCGGGAGGTTTTACGAGCAGTACTTC.

This chain connects TRBV7-8 to TRBJ1-1; D gene uncertain. Trimming took 3 bases from V and 5 from J, leaving 7 bases between them. The germline CDR1 and CDR2 sequences are SGHVS and FQNEAQ. This CDR3 is built from 12 residues. The CDR3 spells CASSFSETEAFF. DNA of the CDR3: TGTGCCAGCAGCTTTTCCGAAACTGAAGCTTTCTTT. The whole variable domain, remainder taken from reference TRBV7-8 and TRBJ1-1, is GAGVSQSPRYKVAKRGQDVALRCDPISGHVSLFWYQQALGQGPEFLTYFQNEAQLDKSGLPSDRFFAERPEGSVSTLKIQRTQQEDSAVYLCASSFSETEAFFGQGTRLTVV.